This TCR beta chain was obtained from a study of blood T cell repertoires in COVID-19. At the level of the study: Samples of COVID-19 (acute and convalescent) were obtained from the United States, Italy and Spain.

In the source study's methods: Estimation of nucleated cell counts relied on the amplification of reference gene primers. Generated by immunoSEQ multiplex PCR, the TCRdb table keeps only in-frame clones and is missing some. V, J and clone size were drawn from that table, and D and trimming were deduced from the DNA. Seen here are some 220,000 clones, approximately 85% observed once, and the top ten hold about 4%. Germline V lookup: CDR1 SGHVS, CDR2 FQNEAQ. V gave up 1 base and J gave up 0 bases; unmatched junction bases: 4. This CDR3 comprises 17 residues. Comment on this clone: This CDR3 is also generated by other DNA sequences in the sample.

The rearrangement joins TRBV7-8 to TRBJ2-7; 12 nucleotides agree with TRBD2. Sequenced: peripheral blood. The origin of this receptor is a man aged 45-65 years with acute or convalescent COVID-19. The CDR3 DNA sequence: TGTGCCAGCAGCTTAGTGGCTAGCGGGAGGGCCTCCTACGAGCAGTACTTC. Protein product: CASSLVASGRASYEQYF.